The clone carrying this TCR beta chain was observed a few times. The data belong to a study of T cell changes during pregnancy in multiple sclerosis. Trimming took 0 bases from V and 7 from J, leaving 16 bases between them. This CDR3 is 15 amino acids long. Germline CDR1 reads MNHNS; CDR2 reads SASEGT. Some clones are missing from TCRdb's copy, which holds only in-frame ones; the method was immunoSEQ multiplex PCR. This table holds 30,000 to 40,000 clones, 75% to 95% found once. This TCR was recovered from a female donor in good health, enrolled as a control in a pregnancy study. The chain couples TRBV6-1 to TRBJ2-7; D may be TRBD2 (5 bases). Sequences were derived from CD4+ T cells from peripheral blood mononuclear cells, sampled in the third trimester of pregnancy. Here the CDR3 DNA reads TGTGCCAGCAGTGAAGCGTGGACCGGGGTGAGGGAGCAGTACTTC. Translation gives CASSEAWTGVREQYF.